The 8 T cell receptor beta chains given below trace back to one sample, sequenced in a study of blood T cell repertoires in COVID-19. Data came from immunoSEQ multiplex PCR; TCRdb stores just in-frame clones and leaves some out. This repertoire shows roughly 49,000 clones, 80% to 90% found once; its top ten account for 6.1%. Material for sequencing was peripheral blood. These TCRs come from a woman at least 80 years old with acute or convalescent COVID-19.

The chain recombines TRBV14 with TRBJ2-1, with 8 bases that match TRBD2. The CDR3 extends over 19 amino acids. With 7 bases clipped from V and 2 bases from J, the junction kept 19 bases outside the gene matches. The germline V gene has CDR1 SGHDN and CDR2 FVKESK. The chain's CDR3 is CASTMTGGGRGVTYNEQFF. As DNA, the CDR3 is TGTGCCAGCACTATGACGGGAGGGGGACGGGGCGTCACCTACAATGAGCAGTTCTTC.

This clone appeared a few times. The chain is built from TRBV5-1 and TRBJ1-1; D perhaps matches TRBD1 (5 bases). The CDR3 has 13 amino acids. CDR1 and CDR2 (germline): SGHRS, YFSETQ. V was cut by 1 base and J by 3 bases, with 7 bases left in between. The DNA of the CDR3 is TGCGCCAGCAGCTTGTCGACAGACACTGAAGCTTTCTTT. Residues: CASSLSTDTEAFF.

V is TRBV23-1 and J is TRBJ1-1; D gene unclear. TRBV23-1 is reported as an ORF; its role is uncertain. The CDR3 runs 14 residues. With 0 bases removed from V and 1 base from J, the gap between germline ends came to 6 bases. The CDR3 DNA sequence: TGCGCCAGCAGTCAATCGCGGGCGAACACTGAAGCTTTCTTT. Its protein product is CASSQSRANTEAFF.

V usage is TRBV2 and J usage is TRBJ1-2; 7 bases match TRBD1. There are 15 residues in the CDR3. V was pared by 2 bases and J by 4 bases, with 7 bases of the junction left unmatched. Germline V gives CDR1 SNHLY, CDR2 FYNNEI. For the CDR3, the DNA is TGTGCCAGCAGTGAAAATGTCGACAGGGCCTATGGCTACACCTTC. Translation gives CASSENVDRAYGYTF.

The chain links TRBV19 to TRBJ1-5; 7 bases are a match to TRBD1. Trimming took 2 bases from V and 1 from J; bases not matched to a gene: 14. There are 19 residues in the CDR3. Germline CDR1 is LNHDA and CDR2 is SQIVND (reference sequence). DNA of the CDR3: TGTGCCAGTAGTATATGGCGGGACAGTGGTTATGGGAGCAATCAGCCCCAGCATTTT. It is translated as CASSIWRDSGYGSNQPQHF.

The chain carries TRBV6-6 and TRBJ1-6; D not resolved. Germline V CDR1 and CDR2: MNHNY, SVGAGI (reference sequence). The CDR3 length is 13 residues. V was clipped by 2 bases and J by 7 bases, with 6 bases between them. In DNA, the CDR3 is TGTGCCAGCAGTTACCCCCAGAATTCACCCCTCCACTTT. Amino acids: CASSYPQNSPLHF.

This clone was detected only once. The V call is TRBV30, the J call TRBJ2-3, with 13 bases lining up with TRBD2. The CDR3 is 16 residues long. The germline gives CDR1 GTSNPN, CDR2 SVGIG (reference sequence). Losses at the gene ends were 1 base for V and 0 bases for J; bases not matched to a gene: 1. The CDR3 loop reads CAWSEGLAGSTDTQYF. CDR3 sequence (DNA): TGTGCCTGGAGTGAGGGACTAGCGGGAAGCACAGATACGCAGTATTTT. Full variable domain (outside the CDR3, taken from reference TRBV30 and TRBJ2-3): SQTIHQWPATLVQPVGSPLSLECTVEGTSNPNLYWYRQAAGRGLQLLFYSVGIGQISSEVPQNLSASRPQDRQFILSSKKLLLSDSGFYLCAWSEGLAGSTDTQYFGPGTRLTVL.

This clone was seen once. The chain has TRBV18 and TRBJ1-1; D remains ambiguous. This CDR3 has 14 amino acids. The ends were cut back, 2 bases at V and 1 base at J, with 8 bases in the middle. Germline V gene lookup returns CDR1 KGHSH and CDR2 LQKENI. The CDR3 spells CASSPDTRNTEAFF. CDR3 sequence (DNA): TGTGCCAGCTCACCAGATACAAGGAACACTGAAGCTTTCTTT.